The 10 T cell receptor beta chains below all came from one sample that was sequenced in a study of response to subunit inactivated influenza vaccine. One entry per CDR3 protein, called by TCRdb with MiXCR from the RT-PCR reads. The repertoire holds hundreds of thousands of distinct CDR3 sequences, with approximately 18% as singletons. The starting material was PBMCs from blood, obtained about 5 days after vaccination. The source of these receptors is a man between 45 and 60 years old who received an inactivated influenza vaccine.

V usage is TRBV20-1 and J usage is TRBJ2-7; 8 bases align to TRBD2. CDR1 is DFQATT and CDR2 is SNEGSKA in the germline V gene (reference sequence). V lost 1 base to trimming and J lost 4 bases; unmatched junction nucleotides: 6. This CDR3 contains 14 residues. For the CDR3, the DNA is TGCAGTGCTAGAGTGCCTAGCGGGTCGTACGAGCAGTACTTC. Residues: CSARVPSGSYEQYF.

The V call is TRBV7-2, the J call TRBJ2-7, with D possibly being TRBD2 (5 bases). CDR3 size: 15 residues. The V and J ends lost 5 bases and 6 bases respectively, with 20 bases between them. Germline V CDR1 and CDR2: SGHTA, FQGNSA. The CDR3 here is CASSPLPGILGEQYF. The DNA of the CDR3 is TGTGCCAGCAGCCCCCTACCCGGGATTCTTGGCGAGCAGTACTTC.

This clonotype was recorded at least ten times. The chain recombines TRBV2 with TRBJ1-1; D call uncertain. This CDR3 has 13 residues. The ends were cut back, 6 bases at V and 1 base at J, with 9 bases in the middle. Germline lookup yields CDR1 SNHLY and CDR2 FYNNEI. CDR3 protein: CASSHDPNTEAFF. DNA of the CDR3: TGTGCCAGCAGCCACGACCCGAACACTGAAGCTTTCTTT.

The rearrangement joins TRBV20-1 to TRBJ2-7; TRBD2 matches 9 bases. V trimming: 5 bases; J trimming: 0 bases; junction bases outside the gene matches: 8. The germline gives CDR1 DFQATT, CDR2 SNEGSKA (reference sequence). CDR3 size: 15 residues. The CDR3 loop is CSALAGLPLSYEQYF. DNA of the CDR3: TGCAGTGCTCTAGCGGGACTACCACTCTCCTACGAGCAGTACTTC.

This chain connects TRBV27 to TRBJ2-7, with D possibly TRBD1 on 6 matching bases. V was trimmed by 5 bases and J by 3 bases, leaving 17 bases between them. The CDR3 contains 15 residues. Germline loops: CDR1 MNHEY, CDR2 SMNVEV (reference sequence). This chain's CDR3 is CASSNTNRQVYEQYF. The CDR3 DNA sequence: TGTGCCAGCAGTAATACCAACAGACAGGTCTACGAGCAGTACTTC.

The chain is built from TRBV29-1 and TRBJ2-7; no firm D call. Germline V gives CDR1 SQVTM, CDR2 ANQGSEA. The V gene lost 7 bases and the J gene lost 6 bases, with 16 bases spanning the gap. CDR3 length: 12 residues. For the CDR3, the DNA is TGCAGCGCCGAAGGGCCAGTTGGCGAGCAGTACTTC. As protein: CSAEGPVGEQYF.

The V gene is TRBV11-2, the J gene TRBJ2-7, with 9 bases identical to TRBD2. V was clipped by 0 bases and J by 3 bases; unmatched bases: 12. CDR1 is SGHAT and CDR2 is FQNNGV in the germline V gene. The CDR3 consists of 18 residues. CDR3 amino acids: CASSLEASGVPLGYEQYF. The CDR3 DNA reads as TGTGCCAGCAGCTTAGAGGCTAGCGGGGTCCCGCTAGGCTACGAGCAGTACTTC.

The chain links TRBV12-3 or TRBV12-4 to TRBJ1-5; 8 bases agree with TRBD1. With V trimmed by 1 base and J by 7 bases, 3 bases remained unmatched. CDR3 length: 14 amino acids. The CDR3 coding sequence is TGTGCCAGCAGTTTAGTGGACAGGGAACAGCCCCAGCATTTT. Amino acid sequence: CASSLVDREQPQHF.

A few counts support this clonotype. The chain couples TRBV7-2 to TRBJ2-7, with TRBD2 matching 12 bases. Germline V gene data show CDR1 as SGHTA and CDR2 as FQGNSA. CDR3 length equals 16 residues. J was trimmed by 3 bases and V by 5 bases; bases with no gene match: 8. CDR3 nucleotide sequence: TGTGCCAGCAGCACCAGGACTAGCGGGAATTTCTACGAGCAGTACTTC. Translation gives CASSTRTSGNFYEQYF.

This clonotype was recorded a few times. The chain is built from TRBV6-5 and TRBJ2-7, with D perhaps matching TRBD2 (5 bases). Looked up from germline, CDR1 is MNHEY and CDR2 is SVGAGI. V was trimmed by 2 bases and J by 3 bases, leaving 8 bases between them. This CDR3 has 13 residues. The CDR3 DNA reads TGTGCCAGCAGTTACGTCAGCGGCTACGAGCAGTACTTC. Amino acid sequence: CASSYVSGYEQYF.